The T cell receptor (beta chain) under discussion was sequenced for a study of cytomegalovirus exposure and HLA in healthy donors. The CDR3 spans 20 residues. The trim removed 4 bases at V and 3 bases at J, leaving 15 bases unmatched. CDR1 SGHTA and CDR2 FQGTGA come from the germline V gene. Use of 60 Vbeta and 13 Jbeta primers characterized the PCR. Assay used: immunoSEQ multiplex PCR; TCRdb lists only in-frame clones, some missing. The sample is made up of around 100,000 clones, and the top ten hold around 3.4% of it. The sequenced sample consisted of PBMCs. The clonotype was recovered from a man aged 25-45 years in good health and CMV-seronegative. This sequence joins TRBV7-3 and TRBJ2-3; 14 bases agree with TRBD2. The CDR3 loop is CASSSGLAGDPARGTDTQYF. CDR3 sequence (DNA): TGTGCCAGCAGCTCGGGACTAGCGGGGGACCCCGCCCGGGGAACAGATACGCAGTATTTT.